The sequence of this T cell receptor (beta chain) was determined in a study of blood T cell repertoires in COVID-19. Authors' processing steps: Reference gene primer amplification gave estimated nucleated cell counts. The assay was immunoSEQ multiplex PCR, and TCRdb's table has in-frame clones only and misses some. V and J calls and clone size come straight from that table; D and trimming were deduced from the DNA. The data contain about 370,000 clones, 80% to 90% of them seen just once; the ten biggest clones take up around 1%. The age range of participants was about 18 to 89 years, with residence in about two dozen US areas. Self-reported history from a screening survey and questionnaire set each donor's cohort. The origin of this receptor is a man younger than 35 who had recovered from COVID-19. What was sequenced was PBMCs or T cells enriched from blood (not recorded which).

For the CDR3, the DNA is TGTGCCAGCAGCTTAAGGACAGGGGGCTTGACCGGGGAGCTGTTTTTT. It is translated as CASSLRTGGLTGELFF. The rearrangement links TRBV11-3 to TRBJ2-2; TRBD1 matches 11 bases. V gave up 2 bases and J gave up 5 bases; unmatched junction bases: 4. CDR3 size: 16 residues. Germline V gene lookup returns CDR1 SGHNT and CDR2 YENEEA.